This T cell receptor (beta chain) was sequenced in a study of CD8+CD57+ T cells in acquired aplastic anemia. Study in general: The average for DNA from sorted CD4+ and CD8+ cells was about 3.3 ug. About 10 million reads, on average, were obtained for CD4+ cells from healthy donors.

TCR beta VDJ and CDR3 profiling used genomic DNA as template. TCRdb reprocessed the reads with MiXCR, giving one entry per CDR3 protein. This table has around 400,000 distinct CDR3 sequences, around 72% appearing once. From germline, CDR1 is SGHAT and CDR2 FQNNGV. The CDR3 has 15 amino acids. V was clipped by 6 bases and J by 11 bases; unmatched bases: 17. The sample was sorted CD4+, CD8+, or CD8+CD57+ T cells (not recorded which) from PBMCs. This rearrangement joins TRBV11-2 to TRBJ2-3, with 7 bases identical to TRBD2. The clonotype was recovered from a human donor in good health, serving as a control. CDR3 DNA sequence: TGTGCCAGCAGTTACTCGGGGGGAATTTACAATGAGCAGTATTTT. It yields the protein CASSYSGGIYNEQYF.